Sequencing of this T cell receptor beta chain was carried out in a study of CXCR3-negative and CXCR3-positive naive CD8 T cells. Study results and limitations: Memory, not naive, CXCR3-negative and CXCR3-positive cells differed in TRBV-TRBJ usage.

Of note for this clonotype: Antigen unknown.

Germline V lookup: CDR1 SEHNR, CDR2 FQNEAQ (reference sequence). This CDR3 comprises 12 residues. Researchers prepared the TRB cDNA libraries using 5' RACE with UMI labels. Reprocessing the 5' RACE reads, TCRdb reports a single entry for every CDR3 protein and omits DNA. The sample has about 30,000 distinct CDR3 sequences. Sequenced input: memory CD8+ T cells from blood. The receptor comes from a human donor in good health. Some clones in this sample may be carry-over from other donors' samples. This chain connects TRBV7-9 to TRBJ2-3. The chain's CDR3 is CASSLWSDTQYF.